The 16 T cell receptor beta chains below come from one sample, sequenced in a study of EBV T-cell therapy then PD-1 blockade in nasopharyngeal carcinoma. Produced via immunoSEQ multiplex PCR; TCRdb's table is partial and in-frame only. The sample records over 20,000 clones, about 88% being singletons. Specified time point: 266 days after commencement of treatment, after nivolumab therapy. The treatment denotes: AdE1-LMPpoly-expanded autologous EBV-specific T-cell therapy followed by anti-PD-1 nivolumab. These receptors are not linked to any known antigen. The starting material was CD8+ T cells from blood, obtained at day 266 from a patient whose treatment included autologous EBV-specific T cells and nivolumab. These receptor sequences come from a man in his forties with nasopharyngeal carcinoma.

This chain links TRBV29-1 with TRBJ1-1; D call uncertain. With 0 bases removed from V and 7 bases from J, the gap between germline ends came to 12 bases. The CDR3 sequence is 13 residues long. CDR1 and CDR2 from the germline V gene are SQVTM and ANQGSEA. The CDR3 bases are TGCAGCGTTGAAGAACGGGAGGCGGGTGAAGCTTTCTTT. Protein: CSVEEREAGEAFF. Filled out from reference TRBV29-1 and TRBJ1-1, the complete variable domain reads SAVISQKPSRDICQRGTSLTIQCQVDSQVTMMFWYRQQPGQSLTLIATANQGSEATYESGFVIDKFPISRPNLTFSTLTVSNMSPEDSSIYLCSVEEREAGEAFFGQGTRLTVV.

This chain connects TRBV14 to TRBJ2-6, with D possibly being TRBD1 (5 bases). CDR1 SGHDN and CDR2 FVKESK come from the germline V gene. V lost 0 bases, J lost 3 bases, and 9 bases lay in between. This CDR3 spans 16 amino acids. CDR3 region: CASSQDWGGGANVLTF. The CDR3 region has the DNA TGTGCCAGCAGCCAAGACTGGGGCGGTGGGGCCAACGTCCTGACTTTC. The full variable domain, its missing parts supplied by reference TRBV14 and TRBJ2-6, is EAGVTQFPSHSVIEKGQTVTLRCDPISGHDNLYWYRRVMGKEIKFLLHFVKESKQDESGMPNNRFLAERTGGTYSTLKVQPAELEDSGVYFCASSQDWGGGANVLTFGAGSRLTVL.

This chain links TRBV6-4 with TRBJ2-3, with TRBD1 matching over 9 bases. The CDR3 length is 16 residues. Germline CDR1 MRHNA, CDR2 SNTAGT. V shed 0 bases, J shed 2 bases, and the junction held 3 bases outside the gene matches. The CDR3 bases are TGTGCCAGCAGTGACTCGGACAGGGGCCACACAGATACGCAGTATTTT. It encodes CASSDSDRGHTDTQYF.

The chain has TRBV6-6 and TRBJ2-1; D is possibly TRBD1 or TRBD2 (6 bases each). Per germline, CDR1 MNHNY and CDR2 SVGAGI (reference sequence). Deletions cut 5 bases from V and 3 bases from J, with 14 bases between. CDR3 length: 15 amino acids. The CDR3 region has the DNA TGTGCCAGCAGTAGAACGGGGGCGCACTACAATGAGCAGTTCTTC. Its translation: CASSRTGAHYNEQFF.

The chain links TRBV28 to TRBJ1-1; TRBD1 might be the D (5 bases). Per germline, CDR1 MDHEN and CDR2 SYDVKM. V lost 0 bases to trimming and J lost 5 bases, with 13 bases between them. CDR3 length: 15 amino acids. CDR3 amino acids: CASSLWIGAETEAFF. CDR3 sequence (DNA): TGTGCCAGCAGTTTATGGATAGGGGCAGAGACTGAAGCTTTCTTT.

About this clone: Within the sample, other DNA sequences also encode this same CDR3. The chain joins TRBV7-6 to TRBJ2-7; the D is unclear. CDR3 length: 13 residues. Per the germline V gene, CDR1 is SGHVS and CDR2 is FNYEAQ. The V end lost 5 bases, the J end lost 3 bases, and 11 bases lay between the germline ends. CDR3 nucleotide sequence: TGTGCCAGCAGCCCTGGACCCAACTACGAGCAGTACTTC. It codes for CASSPGPNYEQYF.

The chain uses TRBV30 and TRBJ1-4; the match to TRBD1 covers 7 bases. The length of the CDR3 is 15 residues. The germline V gene encodes CDR1 GTSNPN and CDR2 SVGIG (reference sequence). V shed 2 bases and J 1 base; nucleotides not matched to a gene: 4. The CDR3 loop reads CAWSTTGVTNEKLFF. Written as DNA, the CDR3 is TGTGCCTGGAGTACAACAGGGGTAACTAATGAAAAACTGTTTTTT. Using reference TRBV30 and TRBJ1-4 for the parts outside the CDR3, the full variable domain is SQTIHQWPATLVQPVGSPLSLECTVEGTSNPNLYWYRQAAGRGLQLLFYSVGIGQISSEVPQNLSASRPQDRQFILSSKKLLLSDSGFYLCAWSTTGVTNEKLFFGSGTQLSVL.

This clone occurred once. The chain links TRBV7-9 to TRBJ2-4; 7 bases align to TRBD2. V lost 4 bases, J lost 0 bases, and 3 bases stayed unmatched. The CDR3 runs to 15 residues. Germline-derived CDR1 and CDR2 are SEHNR and FQNEAQ (reference sequence). CDR3 in amino acids: CASSSLAVAKNIQYF. As DNA, the CDR3 is TGTGCCAGCAGCTCGCTAGCGGTAGCCAAAAACATTCAGTACTTC.

V is TRBV7-8 and J is TRBJ2-3; D ambiguous. CDR3 length: 11 amino acids. The germline CDR1 and CDR2 sequences are SGHVS and FQNEAQ. V was shortened by 0 bases and J by 5 bases, with 0 bases between the two germline ends. CDR3 residues: CASSLADTQYF. CDR3 sequence (DNA): TGTGCCAGCAGCTTAGCAGATACGCAGTATTTT.

The rearrangement links TRBV13 to TRBJ1-4; the D gene is possibly TRBD1 (5 bases). Germline assignment: CDR1 PRHDT and CDR2 FYEKMQ (reference sequence). CDR3 size: 15 residues. Trimming removed 6 bases at V and 2 bases at J, with 13 bases between. The CDR3 reads CASRPRGYTNEKLFF. CDR3 sequence (DNA): TGTGCCAGCAGGCCCCGGGGGTATACTAATGAAAAACTGTTTTTT.

This chain links TRBV5-1 with TRBJ1-2; D unclear. V lost 0 bases, J lost 5 bases, and 11 bases lay in between. The CDR3 covers 14 residues. Per germline, CDR1 SGHRS and CDR2 YFSETQ. CDR3 DNA: TGCGCCAGCAGCTTGGAATCTACCGTATATGGCTACACCTTC. It encodes CASSLESTVYGYTF.

V and J are TRBV27 and TRBJ1-1, with D unresolved. Trimming pared 2 bases from V and 8 bases from J, leaving 6 bases between. From germline, CDR1 is MNHEY and CDR2 SMNVEV (reference sequence). The CDR3 contains 11 residues. CDR3 DNA sequence: TGTGCCAGCAGTTTACTCGGCGAAGCTTTCTTT. Translating gives CASSLLGEAFF.

This clone was seen only once. The chain uses TRBV9 and TRBJ2-3, with D possibly TRBD2 on 5 matching bases. The CDR3 runs 16 residues. The V and J ends lost 2 bases and 4 bases respectively, with 17 bases between them. The V gene's germline CDR1 is SGDLS and CDR2 YYNGEE. The CDR3 DNA is TGTGCCAGCAGCGTTTCTTCTCCCCTGCGGGCAGATACGCAGTATTTT. This translates into CASSVSSPLRADTQYF.

The chain joins TRBV19 to TRBJ1-6, with D hard to call. The CDR3 sequence is 15 residues long. In germline, CDR1 is LNHDA, CDR2 SQIVND (reference sequence). Trimming removed 2 bases from V and 10 bases from J, with 15 bases in between. The CDR3 loop is CASSIYEGSQSPLHF. DNA for the CDR3: TGTGCCAGTAGTATATACGAGGGATCCCAATCACCCCTCCACTTT.

This sequence joins TRBV7-9 and TRBJ1-2; perhaps TRBD1 as D (5 bases). Deletions cut 2 bases from V and 7 bases from J, with 11 bases between. The CDR3 is 13 residues long. The germline CDR1 and CDR2 sequences are SEHNR and FQNEAQ (reference sequence). CDR3 residues: CASSLTRALGYTF. The CDR3, as DNA: TGTGCCAGCAGCTTAACCAGGGCCCTTGGCTACACCTTC. Drawing the rest from reference TRBV7-9 and TRBJ1-2, the complete variable domain is DTGVSQNPRHKITKRGQNVTFRCDPISEHNRLYWYRQTLGQGPEFLTYFQNEAQLEKSRLLSDRFSAERPKGSFSTLEIQRTEQGDSAMYLCASSLTRALGYTFGSGTRLTVV.

The CDR3 sequence is CATSDPSGGAYYNEQFF. The CDR3 nucleotides are TGTGCCACCAGTGACCCTAGCGGGGGGGCTTACTACAATGAGCAGTTCTTC. This chain connects TRBV24-1 to TRBJ2-1; 12 nucleotides line up with TRBD2. The CDR3 contains 17 residues. Losses at the gene ends were 4 bases for V and 3 bases for J; bases not matched to a gene: 6. Germline CDR1 is KGHDR and CDR2 is SFDVKD.